This T cell receptor (beta chain) originates from a study of cytomegalovirus exposure and HLA in healthy donors. Data came from immunoSEQ multiplex PCR; TCRdb stores just in-frame clones and leaves some out. The table lists some 130,000 clones, approximately 84% of them singletons. A remark on this clone: The antigen is not known.

The CDR3 totals 16 residues. Per germline, CDR1 MNHEY and CDR2 SVGAGI. V lost 2 bases, J lost 6 bases, and 2 bases stayed unmatched. General study results and limits: A list of around 160 TCR beta chains associated with cytomegalovirus was given.

The genes are TRBV6-5 and TRBJ2-1; 15 positions agree with TRBD2. The receptor comes from a man aged 25-45 years in good health and CMV-seropositive. The sample taken for sequencing was PBMCs. The CDR3 nucleotides are TGTGCCAGCAGTTACGGGGGACTAGCGGGAGGCAATGAGCAGTTCTTC. Its protein is CASSYGGLAGGNEQFF.